The next 21 T cell receptor beta chains were all read from a single sample in a study of cytomegalovirus exposure and HLA in healthy donors. The PCR had 60 Vbeta and 13 Jbeta primers. Generated by immunoSEQ multiplex PCR, the TCRdb table keeps only in-frame clones and is missing some. Among 85,000 to 130,000 clones listed, roughly three quarters were seen once. Material: PBMCs. The receptors here all came from a female donor in good health and CMV-seropositive.

This clone was seen a few times. This chain links TRBV2 with TRBJ2-1; 13 positions match TRBD2. This CDR3 has 16 residues. Germline V gene lookup returns CDR1 SNHLY and CDR2 FYNNEI. V gave up 4 bases and J gave up 9 bases; unmatched junction bases: 9. CDR3: CASSARTSGGLAEQFF. As DNA, the CDR3 is TGTGCCAGCAGTGCCCGGACTAGCGGGGGCTTGGCTGAGCAGTTCTTC.

In its sample, this clone was seen once. Other DNA sequences in the same sample also yield this CDR3. The V call is TRBV6-1, the J call TRBJ1-5, with 7 nucleotides matching TRBD1. The CDR3 has 17 residues. Germline-derived CDR1 and CDR2 are MNHNS and SASEGT. V lost 3 bases and J lost 0; bases outside the gene matches: 8. CDR3 sequence: CASSEYGQVYSNQPQHF. The CDR3 DNA is TGTGCCAGCAGTGAGTATGGACAGGTCTATAGCAATCAGCCCCAGCATTTT.

The chain carries TRBV27 and TRBJ2-7; TRBD1 matches at 10 bases. There are 14 residues in the CDR3. The V gene end was trimmed by 3 bases and the J gene end by 5 bases; junction bases not matched to a gene: 4. Germline CDR1 and CDR2: MNHEY and SMNVEV (reference sequence). For the CDR3, the DNA is TGTGCCAGCAGTTTCCGACAGGGGGCCCACGAGCAGTACTTC. Its protein is CASSFRQGAHEQYF.

The count of this clone is one. The chain employs TRBV18 and TRBJ2-1; possibly TRBD2 for D (6 bases). Trimming took off 3 bases at V and 0 bases at J, with 9 bases between the two ends. The CDR3 consists of 15 residues. Germline V gives CDR1 KGHSH, CDR2 LQKENI. The CDR3 bases are TGTGCCAGCTCACCGGGGCGGGGCTCCTACAATGAGCAGTTCTTC. This translates into CASSPGRGSYNEQFF.

The chain is built from TRBV5-4 and TRBJ2-2; TRBD1 aligns across 7 bases. Germline lookup yields CDR1 SGHNT and CDR2 YYREEE (reference sequence). The CDR3 is 18 amino acids. The junction had 13 bases not matched to a gene; V was cut back by 4 bases and J by 1 base. The CDR3 nucleotides read TGTGCCAGCAGCCAGGGGGACCCCAGGGGCCTGAACACCGGGGAGCTGTTTTTT. This codes for CASSQGDPRGLNTGELFF.

J is TRBJ1-1 and V is TRBV4-2; the match to TRBD1 covers 8 bases. Unmatched junction bases numbered 5, after V lost 6 bases and J lost 5 bases. This CDR3 has 13 amino acids. Germline assignment: CDR1 LGHNA and CDR2 YNFKEQ. The CDR3 is CASRKDRVTEAFF. For the CDR3, the DNA is TGTGCCAGCAGAAAGGACAGGGTTACTGAAGCTTTCTTT.

This chain connects TRBV19 to TRBJ1-4; 9 nucleotides agree with TRBD1. The CDR3 has 13 amino acids. Germline CDR1 reads LNHDA; CDR2 reads SQIVND (reference sequence). V trimming: 3 bases; J trimming: 8 bases; junction bases outside the gene matches: 1. CDR3 sequence reads: CASSITGGEKLFF. CDR3 nucleotide sequence: TGTGCCAGTAGTATCACAGGGGGCGAAAAACTGTTTTTT.

This clone was recorded a few times. This chain links TRBV5-1 with TRBJ2-1; D unresolved. Per germline, CDR1 SGHRS and CDR2 YFSETQ. The CDR3 totals 16 residues. V was shortened by 0 bases and J by 0 bases, with 10 bases between the two germline ends. DNA of the CDR3: TGCGCCAGCAGCTTGGAGTACAGATCCTCCTACAATGAGCAGTTCTTC. Translated: CASSLEYRSSYNEQFF. The variable domain in full, with the rest retrieved from reference TRBV5-1 and TRBJ2-1, is KAGVTQTPRYLIKTRGQQVTLSCSPISGHRSVSWYQQTPGQGLQFLFEYFSETQRNKGNFPGRFSGRQFSNSRSEMNVSTLELGDSALYLCASSLEYRSSYNEQFFGPGTRLTVL.

J is TRBJ1-6 and V is TRBV27; D is ambiguous. Between the trimmed V and J ends, which lost 3 bases and 7 bases, there was a span of 10 bases. This CDR3 is built from 14 residues. CDR1 and CDR2 from the germline V gene are MNHEY and SMNVEV (reference sequence). CDR3 sequence reads: CASSFEQPNSPLHF. CDR3 coding DNA: TGTGCCAGCAGTTTTGAACAGCCGAATTCACCCCTCCACTTT.

V gene TRBV11-2 combines with J gene TRBJ1-2; D may be TRBD1 (5 bases). The V end was cut by 5 bases, the J end by 4 bases, with 11 bases between. The CDR3 totals 13 residues. The germline gives CDR1 SGHAT, CDR2 FQNNGV. The CDR3, as DNA: TGTGCCAGCAGCCCTGACCAGGGCTATGGCTACACCTTC. As protein: CASSPDQGYGYTF.

The chain carries TRBV6-6 and TRBJ1-6; 9 bases line up with TRBD1. Germline-derived CDR1 and CDR2 are MNHNY and SVGAGI (reference sequence). CDR3 length: 15 residues. V lost 5 bases, J lost 5 bases, and 4 bases stayed unmatched. CDR3 coding DNA: TGTGCCAGCAGTGGGGACAGGGCAAATAATTCACCCCTCCACTTT. It encodes CASSGDRANNSPLHF.

V is TRBV11-2 and J is TRBJ2-1; TRBD2 matches 7 bases. The V gene's germline CDR1 is SGHAT and CDR2 FQNNGV. V trimming: 5 bases; J trimming: 0 bases; junction bases outside the gene matches: 4. This CDR3 region has 15 residues. The CDR3 nucleotides are TGTGCCAGCAGCATAACTAGCGACTCCTACAATGAGCAGTTCTTC. Translating it yields CASSITSDSYNEQFF.

This clone is deemed medium-sized. V is TRBV7-8 and J is TRBJ2-1; D possibly corresponds to TRBD1 (6 bases). V was cut by 1 base and J by 8 bases, with 15 bases left in between. CDR3 length: 15 amino acids. Germline-derived CDR1 and CDR2 are SGHVS and FQNEAQ. The CDR3 here is CASSLGGRAGDEQFF. Written as DNA, the CDR3 is TGTGCCAGCAGCTTAGGGGGGCGAGCTGGCGATGAGCAGTTCTTC. The full variable domain, in which reference TRBV7-8 and TRBJ2-1 provide the parts outside the CDR3, is GAGVSQSPRYKVAKRGQDVALRCDPISGHVSLFWYQQALGQGPEFLTYFQNEAQLDKSGLPSDRFFAERPEGSVSTLKIQRTQQEDSAVYLCASSLGGRAGDEQFFGPGTRLTVL.

V is TRBV2 and J is TRBJ2-3; 10 bases line up with TRBD2. Germline trimming cut 6 bases from V and 2 bases from J; bases unmatched to any gene: 5. The CDR3 is 15 residues long. Germline V CDR1 and CDR2: SNHLY, FYNNEI. CDR3 protein: CASSPTSGVTDTQYF. As DNA, the CDR3 is TGTGCCAGCAGCCCTACTAGCGGGGTCACAGATACGCAGTATTTT.

This sequence joins TRBV5-8 and TRBJ2-5, with 12 positions matching TRBD2. The J call is doubtful: the DNA matches TRBJ2-7 better. This CDR3 comprises 17 residues. Germline CDR1 is SGHTS and CDR2 is YDEGEE. CDR3 residues: CASSLGGGLAGTYEQYF. The CDR3 coding sequence is TGTGCCAGCAGCTTGGGGGGAGGACTAGCGGGAACCTACGAGCAGTACTTC.

V gene TRBV9 combines with J gene TRBJ2-1; 11 bases map to TRBD2. Per the germline V gene, CDR1 is SGDLS and CDR2 is YYNGEE. The CDR3 runs 16 residues. The J segment lost 3 bases and the V segment lost 1 base, leaving 3 bases of the junction unmatched. CDR3 bases: TGTGCCAGCAGCGTAATCGGACTAGCGGGCTACAATGAGCAGTTCTTC. Amino acids: CASSVIGLAGYNEQFF. The full variable domain, its missing parts supplied by reference TRBV9 and TRBJ2-1, is DSGVTQTPKHLITATGQRVTLRCSPRSGDLSVYWYQQSLDQGLQFLIQYYNGEERAKGNILERFSAQQFPDLHSELNLSSLELGDSALYFCASSVIGLAGYNEQFFGPGTRLTVL.

The V call is TRBV7-2, the J call TRBJ2-5; maybe TRBD1 (6 bases). CDR3 length: 15 amino acids. The V and J ends lost 5 bases and 1 base respectively, with 14 bases between them. CDR1 and CDR2 (germline): SGHTA, FQGNSA. The CDR3 protein is CASSRDRPSQETQYF. The CDR3 DNA reads as TGTGCCAGCAGCCGAGACAGGCCGAGCCAAGAGACCCAGTACTTC.

V is TRBV7-8 and J is TRBJ1-6, with a tentative D call TRBD1 (6 bases). Trimming removed 7 bases at V and 6 bases at J, with 16 bases between. This CDR3 region has 15 residues. Germline V gene sequence: CDR1 SGHVS, CDR2 FQNEAQ. In DNA, the CDR3 is TGTGCCAGCACCAGGACAGCCGCCGGTAATTCACCCCTCCACTTT. Amino acids: CASTRTAAGNSPLHF.

This chain uses TRBV29-1 with TRBJ2-3, with 16 bases lining up with TRBD2. CDR3 length: 14 residues. Trimming removed 6 bases from V and 7 bases from J; junction bases left unmatched: 4. Germline assignment: CDR1 SQVTM and CDR2 ANQGSEA. The DNA for the CDR3 is TGCAGCGTGGGACTAGCGGGAGGGCAAAATACGCAGTATTTT. Amino acid sequence: CSVGLAGGQNTQYF.

The chain combines TRBV2 with TRBJ2-7; 8 bases are shared with TRBD1. Germline V gene sequence: CDR1 SNHLY, CDR2 FYNNEI. The CDR3 has 14 residues. V was pared by 6 bases and J by 4 bases, with 8 bases of the junction left unmatched. The CDR3 reads CASRRQGQFYEQYF. CDR3 in DNA: TGTGCCAGCAGAAGACAGGGGCAGTTTTACGAGCAGTACTTC. The full variable domain, completed using reference TRBV2 and TRBJ2-7, is EPEVTQTPSHQVTQMGQEVILRCVPISNHLYFYWYRQILGQKVEFLVSFYNNEISEKSEIFDDQFSVERPDGSNFTLKIRSTKLEDSAMYFCASRRQGQFYEQYFGPGTRLTVT.

This chain connects TRBV5-4 to TRBJ2-4, with D uncertain. The CDR3 is 13 residues long. V lost 4 bases, J lost 0 bases, and 5 bases lay in between. Germline lookup yields CDR1 SGHNT and CDR2 YYREEE (reference sequence). CDR3 nucleotides: TGTGCCAGCAGCGGAGTAGCCAAAAACATTCAGTACTTC. It specifies CASSGVAKNIQYF.